A selection of T cell receptor beta chains follows, all from one sample in a study of control samples from healthy donors and cancer patients. Profiling relied on immunoSEQ multiplex PCR, and the TCRdb table lists in-frame clones only, not all of them. This table has more than 75,000 clones, 85% to 90% appearing once. Sequenced input: blood. Receptors were obtained from a man in his fifties or sixties in good health. The CDR3 runs from the conserved cysteine through the conserved F or W. The D gene is left open where the match is weak. Clone size appears in some rows only: once, few, many, or a class for an expanded clone.

CASVSGGAGETQYF | TGCGCCAGTGTTAGCGGGGGCGCGGGGGAGACCCAGTACTTC | . | TRBV10-2 | TRBD2 | TRBJ2-5 | 14
CSVGGADTQYF | TGCAGCGTTGGGGGAGCAGATACGCAGTATTTT | . | TRBV29-1 | . | TRBJ2-3 | 11
CASSVVSGGNSPLHF | TGTGCCAGCAGCGTAGTCTCAGGGGGTAATTCACCCCTCCACTTT | once | TRBV9 | TRBD1 | TRBJ1-6 | 15
CASSQDDLPEVTRIDGIEQYF | TGTGCCAGCAGCCAAGATGACCTTCCCGAGGTCACCCGGATCGACGGTATCGAGCAGTACTTC | . | TRBV4-2 | . | TRBJ2-7 | 21
CASSVGVGTDTQYF | TGTGCCAGCAGCGTAGGAGTGGGCACAGATACGCAGTATTTT | . | TRBV9 | . | TRBJ2-3 | 14
CASSPRDVLVSNQPQHF | TGTGCCAGCAGCCCCCGCGACGTTCTGGTTAGCAATCAGCCCCAGCATTTT | . | TRBV21-1 | . | TRBJ1-5 | 17
CASSHNNGDYEQYF | TGTGCCAGCAGTCATAATAATGGGGACTACGAGCAGTACTTC | . | TRBV9 | . | TRBJ2-7 | 14
CASSPRVAGEQFF | TGCGCCAGCAGCCCCCGGGTAGCGGGGGAGCAGTTCTTC | . | TRBV5-1 | TRBD2 | TRBJ2-1 | 13
CASSLAGGYTSGNTIYF | TGCGCCAGCAGCTTGGCCGGCGGGTATACCTCTGGAAACACCATATATTTT | . | TRBV5-1 | . | TRBJ1-3 | 17
CASSLHRLEAFF | TGTGCCAGCAGCTTACACCGACTTGAAGCTTTCTTT | . | TRBV13 | . | TRBJ1-1 | 12
CASSYTGQNTEAFF | TGTGCCAGCAGTTACACGGGACAAAACACTGAAGCTTTCTTT | . | TRBV6-5 | . | TRBJ1-1 | 14
CATSGQNNEQFF | TGTGCCACCAGTGGTCAGAACAATGAGCAGTTCTTC | . | TRBV24-1 | . | TRBJ2-1 | 12
CASSLVGPYEQYF | TGTGCCAGCAGCTTAGTGGGGCCCTACGAGCAGTACTTC | . | TRBV7-2 | . | TRBJ2-7 | 13
CASSQSDIGTEAFF | TGCGCCAGCAGCCAATCGGACATTGGCACTGAAGCTTTCTTT | . | TRBV4-1 | . | TRBJ1-1 | 14
CASSQGVVSYEQYF | TGTGCCAGCAGCCAAGGGGTCGTTTCCTACGAGCAGTACTTC | . | TRBV3-1/TRBV3-2 | . | TRBJ2-7 | 14
CASSPPLQGGLRRTEAFF | TGTGCCAGCTCACCACCATTGCAGGGGGGGTTAAGAAGAACTGAAGCTTTCTTT | . | TRBV18 | TRBD1 | TRBJ1-1 | 18
CASSSGQPNTEAFF | TGCGCCAGCAGCTCGGGACAACCGAACACTGAAGCTTTCTTT | . | TRBV5-1 | . | TRBJ1-1 | 14
CASSRTGRSGANVLTF | TGCGCCAGCAGCCGGACAGGGCGCTCTGGGGCCAACGTCCTGACTTTC | once | TRBV5-1 | TRBD1 | TRBJ2-6 | 16
CASSIRQGISGNTIYF | TGTGCCAGCAGCATACGACAGGGGATCTCTGGAAACACCATATATTTT | . | TRBV7-9 | TRBD1 | TRBJ1-3 | 16
CATSDWWTDRYEQYF | TGTGCCACCAGTGATTGGTGGACTGACCGCTACGAGCAGTACTTC | . | TRBV24-1 | . | TRBJ2-7 | 15
CASRAQGARGYTF | TGTGCCAGCAGGGCACAGGGGGCGCGAGGCTACACCTTC | . | TRBV27 | TRBD1 | TRBJ1-2 | 13
CASSQEVMTVSNQPQHF | TGTGCCAGCAGCCAAGAGGTGATGACAGTAAGCAATCAGCCCCAGCATTTT | once | TRBV4-2 | . | TRBJ1-5 | 17
CASSIDRGPYEQYF | TGTGCCAGTAGTATAGATAGAGGGCCCTACGAGCAGTACTTC | few | TRBV19 | . | TRBJ2-7 | 14
CASSADGMNTEAFF | TGCGCCAGCAGCGCGGACGGTATGAACACTGAAGCTTTCTTT | . | TRBV5-1 | . | TRBJ1-1 | 14
CASSQPPFAGTGVGEQYF | TGTGCCAGCAGCCAACCGCCTTTTGCCGGGACAGGGGTGGGGGAGCAGTACTTC | . | TRBV4-2 | TRBD1 | TRBJ2-7 | 18
CASRGQGNEKLFF | TGTGCCAGCAGGGGACAGGGAAATGAAAAACTGTTTTTT | . | TRBV6-5 | TRBD1 | TRBJ1-4 | 13
CASSLTGGDSPLHF | TGTGCCAGCAGCCTTACAGGGGGCGATTCACCCCTCCACTTT | . | TRBV7-7 | TRBD1 | TRBJ1-6 | 14
CAWSVLSNTGELFF | TGTGCCTGGAGTGTACTAAGTAACACCGGGGAGCTGTTTTTT | once | TRBV30 | . | TRBJ2-2 | 14
CASSSTIGAYNEQFF | TGTGCCAGCAGCAGTACTATTGGGGCCTACAATGAGCAGTTCTTC | . | TRBV2 | . | TRBJ2-1 | 15
CASSRDRAADTIYF | TGTGCCAGCAGCCGGGACAGGGCGGCAGACACCATATATTTT | . | TRBV11-1 | TRBD1 | TRBJ1-3 | 14
CASSEVVAGEQETQYF | TGTGCCAGCAGTGAAGTAGTAGCGGGGGAACAAGAGACCCAGTACTTC | . | TRBV2 | TRBD2 | TRBJ2-5 | 16
CASSLGPELNEKLFF | TGCGCCAGCAGCTTGGGGCCGGAACTAAATGAAAAACTGTTTTTT | once | TRBV5-1 | . | TRBJ1-4 | 15
CAWTRTGKYEQYF | TGTGCCTGGACCAGGACAGGGAAGTACGAGCAGTACTTC | . | TRBV30 | TRBD1 | TRBJ2-7 | 13
CSAWDTAKAFF | TGCAGTGCCTGGGACACAGCTAAAGCTTTCTTT | few | TRBV20-1 | . | TRBJ1-1 | 11
CASSPVLGVNQPQHF | TGTGCCAGCAGCCCGGTCCTAGGGGTCAATCAGCCCCAGCATTTT | . | TRBV7-2 | . | TRBJ1-5 | 15
CASSRTVYNSPLHF | TGTGCCAGTAGTCGAACGGTCTATAATTCACCCCTCCACTTT | few | TRBV19 | . | TRBJ1-6 | 14
CASTSARPAGELFF | TGTGCCAGCACCTCTGCCAGGCCCGCCGGGGAGCTGTTTTTT | few | TRBV11-2 | . | TRBJ2-2 | 14
CASSPGEGLNTEAFF | TGTGCCAGCTCACCTGGGGAGGGGTTGAACACTGAAGCTTTCTTT | . | TRBV18 | . | TRBJ1-1 | 15
CASSDRGRGIEAFF | TGTGCCAGCAGTGATAGGGGCAGGGGGATTGAAGCTTTCTTT | . | TRBV2 | TRBD1 | TRBJ1-1 | 14
CASTPRDYQPQHF | TGTGCCAGCACCCCAAGGGATTATCAGCCCCAGCATTTT | . | TRBV6-5 | . | TRBJ1-5 | 13
CASSPREGYGYTF | TGTGCCAGCAGTCCCCGAGAGGGGTATGGCTACACCTTC | . | TRBV12-3/TRBV12-4 | . | TRBJ1-2 | 13
CASSYSTNFYNEQFF | TGTGCCAGCAGTTACTCGACCAATTTTTACAATGAGCAGTTCTTC | . | TRBV6-5 | . | TRBJ2-1 | 15
CSVRQGFYGYTF | TGCAGCGTTAGACAGGGTTTTTATGGCTACACCTTC | . | TRBV29-1 | TRBD1 | TRBJ1-2 | 12
CASSLAGGRGGTEAFF | TGTGCCAGCAGCTTAGCCGGGGGCCGGGGGGGCACTGAAGCTTTCTTT | . | TRBV7-8 | . | TRBJ1-1 | 16
CASSTEGQGARGYTF | TGCGCCAGCAGCACCGAAGGACAGGGGGCGAGAGGCTACACCTTC | . | TRBV5-1 | TRBD1 | TRBJ1-2 | 15
CASSLGRGFSWADTQYF | TGTGCCAGCAGCTTGGGCCGAGGATTCAGTTGGGCAGATACGCAGTATTTT | . | TRBV5-8 | . | TRBJ2-3 | 17
CASRRDGNQPQHF | TGTGCCAGCAGACGGGACGGTAATCAGCCCCAGCATTTT | . | TRBV28 | . | TRBJ1-5 | 13
CASSFGTGERDEQFF | TGTGCCAGCAGTTTCGGGACAGGGGAACGGGATGAGCAGTTCTTC | . | TRBV5-6 | TRBD1 | TRBJ2-1 | 15
CGTGGSYEQYF | TGTGGGACAGGGGGATCCTACGAGCAGTACTTC | few | TRBV6-5 | TRBD1 | TRBJ2-7 | 11
CASSEGRLSGNTIYF | TGTGCCAGCAGTGAGGGGCGGCTCTCTGGAAACACCATATATTTT | once | TRBV2 | . | TRBJ1-3 | 15
CASSYLSAYYNEQFF | TGTGCCAGCAGTTACCTGAGCGCCTACTACAATGAGCAGTTCTTC | . | TRBV6-2/TRBV6-3 | . | TRBJ2-1 | 15
CASSLIFSPGELFF | TGCGCCAGCAGTCTTATCTTTTCACCCGGGGAGCTGTTTTTT | . | TRBV10-2 | . | TRBJ2-2 | 14
CASSRGTYSNQPQHF | TGTGCCAGCAGTCGCGGGACCTATAGCAATCAGCCCCAGCATTTT | . | TRBV7-2 | . | TRBJ1-5 | 15
CASSSQAAGYGYTF | TGTGCCAGCAGTTCCCAGGCTGCTGGCTATGGCTACACCTTC | . | TRBV6-6 | . | TRBJ1-2 | 14
CASSVGQGAWEKLFF | TGTGCCAGCAGCGTAGGGCAGGGGGCGTGGGAAAAACTGTTTTTT | . | TRBV9 | TRBD1 | TRBJ1-4 | 15
CASSLGGAGFHTF | TGTGCCAGCAGTTTAGGCGGGGCTGGGTTCCACACCTTC | once | TRBV12-3/TRBV12-4 | . | TRBJ1-2 | 13
CATSQGWNNQPQHF | TGTGCCACCTCACAGGGTTGGAACAATCAGCCCCAGCATTTT | . | TRBV14 | . | TRBJ1-5 | 14
CASSLGTSVDEQFF | TGTGCCAGCAGCTTGGGGACTAGCGTGGATGAGCAGTTCTTC | . | TRBV5-6 | TRBD2 | TRBJ2-1 | 14
CAIRSGTVNTEAFF | TGTGCCATCAGGTCCGGGACGGTGAACACTGAAGCTTTCTTT | . | TRBV10-3 | . | TRBJ1-1 | 14
CASSDGRIQDTQYF | TGCGCCAGCAGTGACGGCAGGATACAGGATACGCAGTATTTT | once | TRBV10-2 | . | TRBJ2-3 | 14